The 29 T cell receptor beta chains below all came from one sample that was sequenced in a study of OX40 agonist ivuxolimab in advanced cancers. Method: immunoSEQ multiplex PCR; TCRdb's copy keeps in-frame clones and lacks some. The sample gives 55,000 to 85,000 clones, 80% to 95% of which show up once; 7.6% is in the top ten. The material sequenced was CD4+ or CD8+ T cells sorted from blood, taken in a trial of the OX40 agonist ivuxolimab. These receptors came from an adult with an advanced solid tumor such as melanoma, head and neck, liver or kidney cancer.

This chain connects TRBV30 to TRBJ2-2; D is possibly TRBD2 (7 bases). The CDR3 length is 13 residues. CDR1 is GTSNPN, CDR2 SVGIG, per germline (reference sequence). Trimming removed 7 bases at V and 4 bases at J, with 13 bases between. Here the CDR3 reads CAYGGAVTGELFF. The CDR3 bases are TGTGCCTATGGGGGGGCGGTCACCGGGGAGCTGTTTTTT.

This clone was counted only a few times. The V call is TRBV11-3, the J call TRBJ2-7, with D tentatively TRBD1 (6 bases). Germline V gene data show CDR1 as SGHNT and CDR2 as YENEEA. V lost 1 base, J lost 5 bases, and 12 bases lay in between. This CDR3 spans 14 amino acids. The CDR3 loop is CASSLGLRGDEQYF. The CDR3 coding sequence is TGTGCCAGCAGCTTAGGGCTCAGGGGCGACGAGCAGTACTTC.

The rearrangement joins TRBV11-2 to TRBJ2-7; 8 bases map to TRBD1. With 4 bases clipped from V and 7 bases from J, the junction kept 3 bases outside the gene matches. The germline V gene has CDR1 SGHAT and CDR2 FQNNGV. The length of the CDR3 is 12 residues. The CDR3 coding sequence is TGTGCCAGCAGCTGGGACAGGTTTGAGCAGTACTTC. Its translation: CASSWDRFEQYF.

This chain uses TRBV7-6 with TRBJ2-7; the D gene is possibly TRBD1 (6 bases). The V end was cut by 2 bases, the J end by 4 bases, with 24 bases between. The CDR3 extends over 18 amino acids. Germline CDR1 is SGHVS and CDR2 is FNYEAQ. The CDR3 loop reads CASSLSERPSGDFYEQYF. The CDR3 DNA follows: TGTGCCAGCAGCTTATCTGAAAGGCCATCAGGGGATTTTTACGAGCAGTACTTC.

The chain combines TRBV6-4 with TRBJ1-5; tentatively, D is TRBD1 (5 bases). The CDR3 contains 15 residues. The V gene's germline CDR1 is MRHNA and CDR2 SNTAGT. V shed 0 bases and J shed 0 bases, with 6 bases lying between them. The CDR3 sequence is CASSDSGGSNQPQHF. The CDR3 DNA sequence: TGTGCCAGCAGTGACTCTGGGGGTAGCAATCAGCCCCAGCATTTT.

This sequence joins TRBV4-2 and TRBJ2-7; D gene ambiguous. This CDR3 has 14 amino acids. V lost 1 base and J 5 bases, leaving 12 bases between the germline ends. The germline V gene has CDR1 LGHNA and CDR2 YNFKEQ. The CDR3 DNA sequence: TGTGCCAGCAGCCAAGGTTCCCCCTCTAACGAGCAGTACTTC. As protein: CASSQGSPSNEQYF.

CDR3 sequence (DNA): TGTGCCAGCAGCGTCACAGGATCCAATGAGCAGTTCTTC. Its protein product is CASSVTGSNEQFF. This chain connects TRBV9 to TRBJ2-1; D may be TRBD1 (5 bases). The CDR3 is 13 amino acids. CDR1 and CDR2 (germline): SGDLS, YYNGEE. The ends were cut back, 2 bases at V and 6 bases at J, with 9 bases in the middle.

This chain links TRBV2 with TRBJ1-3; no definite D call. Germline V gene sequence: CDR1 SNHLY, CDR2 FYNNEI. V lost 0 bases and J lost 0, with 9 bases in between. The CDR3 spans 16 residues. This CDR3 reads CASSEAGLYSGNTIYF. CDR3 coding DNA: TGTGCCAGCAGTGAAGCTGGGCTGTACTCTGGAAACACCATATATTTT.

This rearrangement joins TRBV14 to TRBJ2-7; D is undetermined. The CDR3 is 14 residues long. Trimming removed 1 base at V and 2 bases at J, with 9 bases between. CDR1 is SGHDN, CDR2 FVKESK, per germline. The DNA for the CDR3 is TGTGCCAGCAGCCAAGCGGGCAGCCCCTACGAGCAGTACTTC. Translating gives CASSQAGSPYEQYF.

This chain uses TRBV11-2 with TRBJ1-1, with D perhaps matching TRBD1 (5 bases). The germline V gene has CDR1 SGHAT and CDR2 FQNNGV. The length of the CDR3 is 14 residues. Trimming stripped 3 bases from V and 3 bases from J, with 11 bases between. The CDR3 is CASSFGGEDTEAFF. CDR3 in DNA: TGTGCCAGCAGCTTCGGGGGGGAGGACACTGAAGCTTTCTTT.

The V and J genes are TRBV6-1 and TRBJ2-1; D is unresolved. V dropped 5 bases and J dropped 6 bases, with 2 bases sitting between them. There are 10 residues in the CDR3. Germline CDR1 is MNHNS and CDR2 is SASEGT. CDR3 DNA: TGTGCCAGCAGTCTCAATGAGCAGTTCTTC. This sequence encodes CASSLNEQFF.

This clone has a handful of counts. The rearrangement links TRBV7-3 to TRBJ2-3; 10 nucleotides match TRBD2. V was pared by 2 bases and J by 1 base, with 0 bases of the junction left unmatched. The CDR3 is 15 residues long. Germline CDR1 and CDR2: SGHTA and FQGTGA. The CDR3 is CASSLLAGGTDTQYF. CDR3 coding DNA: TGTGCCAGCAGCTTACTAGCGGGGGGCACAGATACGCAGTATTTT.

As concerns this clone: One end of the junction is discordant with germline, which a read error may explain. This chain uses TRBV7-7 with TRBJ2-3; 7 bases align to TRBD2. CDR3 length: 14 amino acids. Germline-derived CDR1 and CDR2 are SSHAT and FNYEAQ (reference sequence). This CDR3 reads CASSSGGSGGTQYF. The CDR3, as DNA: TGTGCTAGCAGCTCCGGTGGGTCGGGGGGTACGCAGTATTTT.

This clone was recorded a few times. The gene calls are TRBV10-3 and TRBJ1-2; a weak D match, TRBD1 (6 bases). The CDR3 is made up of 13 amino acids. V was cut by 8 bases and J by 6 bases, with 16 bases left in between. Germline CDR1 and CDR2: ENHRY and SYGVKD. The chain's CDR3 is CAIGGTTGDGYTF. The CDR3, as DNA: TGTGCCATCGGCGGGACAACCGGGGATGGCTACACCTTC.

The rearrangement links TRBV4-3 to TRBJ2-5; D could derive from TRBD1 or TRBD2 (7 bases each). The CDR3 covers 17 residues. With 0 bases removed from V and 3 bases from J, the gap between germline ends came to 17 bases. Germline V CDR1 and CDR2: LGHNA, YSLEER. Here the CDR3 reads CASSQDVAGGGKETQYF. CDR3 DNA: TGCGCCAGCAGCCAAGATGTGGCAGGGGGGGGGAAAGAGACCCAGTACTTC.

V usage is TRBV5-5 and J usage is TRBJ2-7, with no clear D. With 3 bases removed from V and 3 bases from J, the gap between germline ends came to 10 bases. In germline, CDR1 is SGHKS, CDR2 YYEKEE (reference sequence). There are 13 residues in the CDR3. The DNA of the CDR3 is TGTGCCAGCAGCTGGTCCCCCGGCTACGAGCAGTACTTC. It codes for CASSWSPGYEQYF.

The gene calls are TRBV5-5 and TRBJ2-3, with TRBD1 as a possible D gene (5 bases). Trimming removed 7 bases at V and 1 base at J, with 7 bases between. This CDR3 contains 12 residues. Per the germline V gene, CDR1 is SGHKS and CDR2 is YYEKEE (reference sequence). The CDR3 is CASLGGTDTQYF. CDR3 nucleotide sequence: TGTGCCAGCCTAGGGGGCACAGATACGCAGTATTTT.

V and J are TRBV6-1 and TRBJ2-7; tentative D call: TRBD2 (6 bases). From germline, CDR1 is MNHNS and CDR2 SASEGT. The CDR3 contains 14 residues. The V and J ends lost 7 bases and 6 bases respectively, with 19 bases between them. The DNA for the CDR3 is TGTGCCAGCACCAGGGACTCCCCTAGTAGCGAGCAGTACTTC. Amino acid sequence: CASTRDSPSSEQYF.

This rearrangement joins TRBV7-2 to TRBJ2-7, with TRBD1 as a possible D gene (6 bases). The CDR3 contains 14 residues. V lost 4 bases and J lost 2, with 12 bases in between. Germline assignment: CDR1 SGHTA and CDR2 FQGNSA. In DNA, the CDR3 is TGTGCCAGCAGCTACCACCCAGGGGCCTACGAGCAGTACTTC. Protein product: CASSYHPGAYEQYF.

This clone has just one count. The chain recombines TRBV29-1 with TRBJ2-7; 9 bases are a match to TRBD1. The CDR3 sequence is 14 residues long. CDR1 SQVTM and CDR2 ANQGSEA come from the germline V gene. V was clipped by 7 bases and J by 3 bases; unmatched bases: 10. The CDR3 protein is CSGTGGTGSYEQYF. The CDR3 DNA follows: TGCAGCGGAACCGGGGGGACAGGGAGCTACGAGCAGTACTTC.

The chain has TRBV9 and TRBJ2-3; no clear D. The CDR3 spans 13 residues. Germline values: CDR1 SGDLS, CDR2 YYNGEE. Trimming removed 2 bases from V and 4 bases from J, with 8 bases in between. CDR3 residues: CASSVIEADTQYF. The CDR3 region has the DNA TGTGCCAGCAGCGTTATCGAGGCAGATACGCAGTATTTT.

The rearrangement uses TRBV27 and TRBJ1-6; TRBD1 matches 10 bases. V lost 5 bases, J lost 13 bases, and 17 bases stayed unmatched. The CDR3 sequence is 17 residues long. From germline, CDR1 is MNHEY and CDR2 SMNVEV (reference sequence). CDR3 region: CASSPQGDRGPLAPLHF. The CDR3 DNA sequence: TGTGCCAGCAGTCCCCAAGGGGACAGGGGCCCTCTAGCCCCCCTCCACTTT.

This clone was recorded once. The gene calls are TRBV27 and TRBJ1-3; D gene uncertain. CDR1 is MNHEY and CDR2 is SMNVEV in the germline V gene (reference sequence). The ends were cut back, 6 bases at V and 2 bases at J, with 11 bases in the middle. The CDR3 is 14 amino acids. The DNA of the CDR3 is TGTGCCAGCAGCTTCGCGGGGACTGGAAACACCATATATTTT. It encodes CASSFAGTGNTIYF.

With respect to this clone: At one end the junction does not follow the germline gene, possibly because of a read error. The chain recombines TRBV11-2 with TRBJ1-5, with a weak D call TRBD1 (6 bases). The CDR3 loop spans 14 amino acids. CDR1 SGHAT and CDR2 FQNNGV come from the germline V gene. The CDR3 DNA reads as TGTGCCAGCAGTTTAGGAGGGGGAAATCAGCCCCAGCATTTT. This encodes CASSLGGGNQPQHF. The whole variable domain, remainder taken from reference TRBV11-2 and TRBJ1-5, is EAGVAQSPRYKIIEKRQSVAFWCNPISGHATLYWYQQILGQGPKLLIQFQNNGVVDDSQLPKDRFSAERLKGVDSTLKIQPAKLEDSAVYLCASSLGGGNQPQHFGDGTRLSIL.

The genes are TRBV5-1 and TRBJ1-2; D call uncertain. With 3 bases removed from V and 4 bases from J, the gap between germline ends came to 4 bases. The CDR3 is 11 amino acids. Germline lookup yields CDR1 SGHRS and CDR2 YFSETQ. CDR3 coding DNA: TGCGCCAGCAGCTCTGGCTATGGCTACACCTTC. It encodes CASSSGYGYTF. Full variable domain (remainder filled in from reference TRBV5-1 and TRBJ1-2): KAGVTQTPRYLIKTRGQQVTLSCSPISGHRSVSWYQQTPGQGLQFLFEYFSETQRNKGNFPGRFSGRQFSNSRSEMNVSTLELGDSALYLCASSSGYGYTFGSGTRLTVV.

The gene calls are TRBV27 and TRBJ1-1, with no clear D. The CDR3 totals 15 residues. Germline V gene sequence: CDR1 MNHEY, CDR2 SMNVEV (reference sequence). Trimming pared 0 bases from V and 4 bases from J, leaving 12 bases between. CDR3 DNA sequence: TGTGCCAGCAGTTTATCGGCGGGGTGGGGCACTGAAGCTTTCTTT. Protein product: CASSLSAGWGTEAFF.

The chain couples TRBV27 to TRBJ2-1; maybe TRBD2 (5 bases). V lost 8 bases and J lost 0, with 17 bases in between. Germline V gene sequence: CDR1 MNHEY, CDR2 SMNVEV (reference sequence). CDR3 size: 16 residues. This CDR3 reads CASLPLGESSYNEQFF. The CDR3 nucleotides are TGTGCCAGCCTACCCCTTGGGGAGAGCTCCTACAATGAGCAGTTCTTC.

The rearrangement uses TRBV4-1 and TRBJ2-5, with D perhaps matching TRBD1 or TRBD2 (5 bases each). TRBJ2-7 matches the DNA end more closely, so the J call is doubtful. This CDR3 comprises 15 residues. Germline V gives CDR1 MGHRA, CDR2 YSYEKL. The CDR3 DNA reads TGCGCCAGCAGCCAACGCATGGGGCTAGCAGACGAGCAGTACTTC. Its protein is CASSQRMGLADEQYF.

This clone turned up a few times. V is TRBV7-9 and J is TRBJ1-2; 7 bases align to TRBD1. Germline lookup yields CDR1 SEHNR and CDR2 FQNEAQ (reference sequence). V was pared by 4 bases and J by 7 bases, with 9 bases of the junction left unmatched. The CDR3 length is 14 residues. CDR3 sequence: CASSSDRVWGGYTF. Written as DNA, the CDR3 is TGTGCCAGCAGCTCAGACAGGGTCTGGGGTGGCTACACCTTC.